This T cell receptor beta chain was found in a study of blood T cell repertoires in COVID-19. About the research overall: There were acute and convalescent COVID-19 samples, and they came from the United States, Italy and Spain. T cells, B-cell-depleted T cells, or PBMCs supplied cDNA or gDNA.

The V gene end was trimmed by 2 bases and the J gene end by 1 base; junction bases not matched to a gene: 9. Germline CDR1 reads MNHNS; CDR2 reads SASEGT. The CDR3 contains 17 residues. How the authors handled the data: How many nucleated cells were present was estimated from reference gene primer amplification. This table comes from immunoSEQ multiplex PCR, and its TCRdb copy is limited to in-frame clones, with some not included. Clonal size and the V and J genes are those of that table, whereas D and trimming came from the DNA. The table records roughly 140,000 clones, more than 65% of them present only once.

The TCR comes from a woman in her forties or fifties in a cohort sampled during active or convalescent COVID-19. V usage is TRBV6-1 and J usage is TRBJ1-2; 8 bases agree with TRBD1. Sequencing was done on a sample of peripheral blood. Here the CDR3 DNA reads TGTGCCAGCAGTGAACAGCCCCAGGGGGCATTTAACTATGGCTACACCTTC. This gives the protein CASSEQPQGAFNYGYTF.